The rows below give T cell receptor beta chains drawn from one sample of a study of technical replicates of blood from a handful of donors. Clones were sequenced by immunoSEQ multiplex PCR, and TCRdb holds only the in-frame ones, with some missing. Of 70,000 to 85,000 clones listed, about 95% were seen once; the top ten hold less than 0.3%. Sequencing was performed on T cells isolated from PBMCs. The receptors were gathered from a human donor in good health. The CDR3 runs from the conserved cysteine through the conserved F or W. D genes are given only for firm matches. Expanded clones get a size class; other rows say once, few or many, or leave the size out.

d_gene | abundance | j_gene | v_gene | CDR3aa | CDR3nt
NA | NA | TRBJ2-5 | TRBV7-9 | CASSRETQYF | TGTGCCAGCAGCCGAGAGACCCAGTACTTC
TRBD1 | NA | TRBJ1-2 | TRBV5-1 | CASSSDGRQGEGYTF | TGCGCCAGCAGCTCTGACGGAAGACAGGGGGAAGGCTACACCTTC
TRBD1 | few | TRBJ1-2 | TRBV2 | CASSEEWTGDGYTF | TGTGCCAGCAGTGAAGAGTGGACAGGGGACGGCTACACCTTC
TRBD1 | NA | TRBJ1-2 | TRBV14 | CASSQDTQGLPYGYTF | TGTGCCAGCAGCCAAGATACACAGGGGTTACCCTATGGCTACACCTTC
TRBD1 | NA | TRBJ2-5 | TRBV6-6 | CASSYRQGAAETQYF | TGTGCCAGCAGTTACCGACAGGGGGCAGCGGAGACCCAGTACTTC
TRBD1 | NA | TRBJ2-1 | TRBV6-1 | CASRRIGTGIDEQFF | TGTGCCAGCAGGCGTATCGGGACAGGAATCGATGAGCAGTTCTTC
TRBD1 | NA | TRBJ1-5 | TRBV4-1 | CASSKPGQKQPQHF | TGCGCCAGCAGCAAACCGGGACAGAAGCAGCCCCAGCATTTT
NA | NA | TRBJ2-7 | TRBV29-1 | CSALSAYEQYF | TGCAGCGCACTGTCTGCCTACGAGCAGTACTTC
NA | once | TRBJ1-2 | TRBV9 | CASSVVDRANYGYTF | TGTGCCAGCAGCGTAGTGGATCGGGCTAACTATGGCTACACCTTC
NA | NA | TRBJ1-1 | TRBV19 | CASTKVAKGARQWNTEAFF | TGTGCCAGTACGAAGGTAGCAAAAGGGGCGAGACAGTGGAACACTGAAGCTTTCTTT
NA | NA | TRBJ2-3 | TRBV10-1 | CASSESPRTDTQYF | TGCGCCAGCAGTGAGTCCCCTAGGACAGATACGCAGTATTTT
TRBD1 | few | TRBJ1-5 | TRBV28 | CASTDRVQPQHF | TGTGCCAGCACCGACAGGGTTCAGCCCCAGCATTTT
NA | NA | TRBJ2-3 | TRBV28 | CASSSSGDTQYF | TGTGCCAGCAGTTCGTCGGGAGATACGCAGTATTTT
NA | NA | TRBJ2-7 | TRBV29-1 | CSGGESYEQYF | TGCAGCGGCGGAGAATCCTACGAGCAGTACTTC
TRBD1 | NA | TRBJ1-1 | TRBV4-1 | CASSQVRQGTEAFF | TGCGCCAGCAGCCAAGTCCGACAGGGAACTGAAGCTTTCTTT
TRBD1 | NA | TRBJ2-7 | TRBV15 | CATSSRDRAGEYEQYF | TGTGCCACCAGCAGTAGGGACAGGGCGGGGGAATACGAGCAGTACTTC
NA | NA | TRBJ2-7 | TRBV19 | CASSAGLTYEQYF | TGTGCCAGTAGTGCAGGTTTAACCTACGAGCAGTACTTC
TRBD1 | NA | TRBJ2-5 | TRBV5-1 | CASSLLTGEVTQYF | TGCGCCAGCAGCTTACTGACAGGGGAGGTGACCCAGTACTTC
NA | NA | TRBJ2-3 | TRBV30 | CAWGTGDTQYF | TGTGCCTGGGGTACGGGGGATACGCAGTATTTT
TRBD1 | NA | TRBJ1-2 | TRBV5-8 | CASSFRQGMDYGYTF | TGTGCCAGCAGCTTCAGACAGGGGATGGACTATGGCTACACCTTC
NA | NA | TRBJ2-3 | TRBV19 | CASSIVNSRDTQYF | TGTGCCAGTAGTATAGTGAACTCTAGGGATACGCAGTATTTT
NA | NA | TRBJ1-1 | TRBV18 | CASSPSGGDTEAFF | TGTGCCAGCTCACCGAGTGGGGGGGACACTGAAGCTTTCTTT
TRBD2 | NA | TRBJ2-1 | TRBV30 | CAWKRGHNEQFF | TGTGCCTGGAAGCGGGGGCACAATGAGCAGTTCTTC
NA | NA | TRBJ1-2 | TRBV28 | CASSLSGLGYTF | TGTGCCAGCAGTTTAAGTGGACTTGGCTACACCTTC
NA | NA | TRBJ2-2 | TRBV27 | CASSPGPLLSTGELFF | TGTGCCAGCAGCCCGGGTCCCCTTTTATCCACCGGGGAGCTGTTTTTT
TRBD1 | NA | TRBJ1-5 | TRBV18 | CASSGGQGGNQPQHF | TGTGCCAGCTCGGGGGGACAGGGTGGCAATCAGCCCCAGCATTTT
TRBD2 | NA | TRBJ2-1 | TRBV7-6 | CASSLAGLENEQFF | TGTGCCAGCAGCTTAGCGGGACTAGAGAATGAGCAGTTCTTC
TRBD1 | NA | TRBJ2-1 | TRBV10-1 | CASSVRTGGQDEQFF | TGCGCCAGCAGTGTTCGGACAGGGGGTCAGGATGAGCAGTTCTTC
TRBD2 | NA | TRBJ2-7 | TRBV7-9 | CASTPAGNSYEQYF | TGTGCCAGCACCCCAGCGGGGAACTCCTACGAGCAGTACTTC
NA | NA | TRBJ2-7 | TRBV10-3 | CAISDRETGLYEQYF | TGTGCCATCAGTGATAGGGAGACAGGATTGTACGAGCAGTACTTC
TRBD2 | once | TRBJ2-2 | TRBV11-3 | CASSKGLAGAGELFF | TGTGCCAGCAGCAAGGGACTAGCGGGGGCCGGGGAGCTGTTTTTT
NA | once | TRBJ1-4 | TRBV6-1 | CASGAGVSKKLFF | TGTGCCAGCGGGGCAGGGGTATCCAAAAAACTGTTTTTT
NA | NA | TRBJ2-3 | TRBV2 | CASRFEAGTDTQYF | TGTGCCAGCCGATTCGAAGCGGGCACAGATACGCAGTATTTT
TRBD2 | once | TRBJ2-5 | TRBV9 | CASSVAPSGETQYF | TGTGCCAGCAGCGTAGCCCCTAGCGGGGAGACCCAGTACTTC
TRBD1 | NA | TRBJ1-5 | TRBV5-1 | CASSLEGQVSQPQHF | TGCGCCAGCAGCTTGGAGGGACAGGTATCTCAGCCCCAGCATTTT
NA | NA | TRBJ1-6 | TRBV10-2 | CASSKPTFDSPLHF | TGCGCCAGCAGTAAACCGACTTTTGATTCACCCCTCCACTTT
NA | NA | TRBJ1-4 | TRBV10-3 | CAIGGGTEKLFF | TGTGCCATCGGGGGGGGCACTGAAAAACTGTTTTTT
NA | NA | TRBJ2-7 | TRBV2 | CASLDSPSSYEQYF | TGTGCCAGCCTAGACAGCCCCAGCTCCTACGAGCAGTACTTC
TRBD1 | NA | TRBJ2-7 | TRBV11-2 | CASSLGFRDRGDSYEQYF | TGTGCCAGCAGCTTAGGTTTCAGGGACAGGGGGGACTCCTACGAGCAGTACTTC
NA | NA | TRBJ1-1 | TRBV11-3 | CASSLGTGTLNTEAFF | TGTGCCAGCAGCTTAGGTACCGGGACACTGAACACTGAAGCTTTCTTT
NA | NA | TRBJ2-2 | TRBV6-1 | CASRDREDTGELFF | TGTGCCAGCAGAGACAGGGAGGACACCGGGGAGCTGTTTTTT
NA | NA | TRBJ2-2 | TRBV2 | CASSEHTGELFF | TGTGCCAGCAGTGAACATACAGGGGAGCTGTTTTTT
TRBD2 | NA | TRBJ2-5 | TRBV28 | CASSLLAGVGETQYF | TGTGCCAGCAGTTTATTAGCGGGGGTGGGAGAGACCCAGTACTTC
NA | NA | TRBJ2-1 | TRBV5-1 | CASSLSLAGYNEQFF | TGCGCCAGCAGCTTGAGCCTAGCTGGCTACAATGAGCAGTTCTTC
TRBD2 | NA | TRBJ2-1 | TRBV9 | CASSVSTSGGSEQFF | TGTGCCAGCAGCGTAAGTACTAGCGGGGGCAGCGAGCAGTTCTTC
NA | NA | TRBJ1-1 | TRBV2 | CASSGRTENTEALRTENTEAFF | TGTGCCAGCAGTGGACGGACAGAGAACACTGAAGCCCTAAGGACAGAGAACACTGAAGCTTTCTTT
NA | NA | TRBJ2-1 | TRBV28 | CASRLLTRGNEQFF | TGTGCCAGCAGACTGCTGACCAGAGGGAATGAGCAGTTCTTC
NA | NA | TRBJ2-7 | TRBV7-2 | CASSLEAGGPPYEQYF | TGTGCCAGCAGCTTAGAGGCCGGGGGGCCGCCCTACGAGCAGTACTTC
TRBD2 | once | TRBJ2-1 | TRBV6-5 | CASTELAGNEQFF | TGTGCCAGCACGGAACTAGCGGGAAATGAGCAGTTCTTC
TRBD1 | NA | TRBJ1-3 | TRBV28 | CASTDPTGAGNTIYF | TGTGCCAGCACCGACCCGACAGGGGCTGGAAACACCATATATTTT
TRBD1 | NA | TRBJ1-1 | TRBV6-5 | CASSRQGRTEAFF | TGTGCCAGCAGCCGACAGGGGAGGACTGAAGCTTTCTTT
NA | NA | TRBJ2-1 | TRBV6-4 | CASRGTGNSPNEQFF | TGTGCCAGCAGGGGGACTGGTAATTCCCCTAATGAGCAGTTCTTC
NA | NA | TRBJ2-7 | TRBV27 | CASSLMLQGPYEQYF | TGTGCCAGCAGTTTAATGCTGCAGGGTCCCTACGAGCAGTACTTC
TRBD2 | NA | TRBJ2-3 | TRBV5-1 | CASSPGGLAGGQVDTQYF | TGCGCCAGCAGCCCGGGGGGCCTAGCGGGGGGGCAGGTGGATACGCAGTATTTT
NA | once | TRBJ2-5 | TRBV5-4 | CASSLDSEVNQETQYF | TGTGCCAGCAGCTTGGACTCTGAAGTAAATCAAGAGACCCAGTACTTC
TRBD1 | NA | TRBJ2-7 | TRBV5-1 | CASSLGQGLDEQYF | TGCGCCAGCAGCTTGGGACAGGGGCTGGACGAGCAGTACTTC
TRBD1 | NA | TRBJ1-1 | TRBV27 | CASSRDSMNTEAFF | TGTGCCAGCAGTAGGGACAGTATGAACACTGAAGCTTTCTTT